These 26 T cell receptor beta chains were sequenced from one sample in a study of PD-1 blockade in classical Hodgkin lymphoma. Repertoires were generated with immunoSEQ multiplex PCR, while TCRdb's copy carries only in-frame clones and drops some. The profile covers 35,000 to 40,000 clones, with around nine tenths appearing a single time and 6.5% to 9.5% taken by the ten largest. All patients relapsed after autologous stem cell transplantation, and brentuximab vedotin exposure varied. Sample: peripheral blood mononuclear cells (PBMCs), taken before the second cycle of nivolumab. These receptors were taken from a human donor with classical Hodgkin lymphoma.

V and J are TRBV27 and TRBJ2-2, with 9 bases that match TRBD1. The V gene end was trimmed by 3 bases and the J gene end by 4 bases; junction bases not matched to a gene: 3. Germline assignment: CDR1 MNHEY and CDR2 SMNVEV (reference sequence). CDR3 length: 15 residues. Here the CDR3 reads CASSLGTGSTGELFF. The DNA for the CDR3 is TGTGCCAGCAGTTTGGGGACAGGGTCCACCGGGGAGCTGTTTTTT.

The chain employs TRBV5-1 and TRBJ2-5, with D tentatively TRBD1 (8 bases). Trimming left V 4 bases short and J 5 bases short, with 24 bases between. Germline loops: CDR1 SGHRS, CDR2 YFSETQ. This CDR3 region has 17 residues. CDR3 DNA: TGCGCCAGCAGCCCCCCTCTCGGACAGGGAGGGAGGGAGACCCAGTACTTC. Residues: CASSPPLGQGGRETQYF.

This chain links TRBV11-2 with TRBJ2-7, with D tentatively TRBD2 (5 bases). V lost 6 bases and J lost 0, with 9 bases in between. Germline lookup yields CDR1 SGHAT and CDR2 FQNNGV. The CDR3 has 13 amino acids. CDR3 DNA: TGTGCCAGCAGTCCGGGAAGCTCCTACGAGCAGTACTTC. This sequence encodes CASSPGSSYEQYF.

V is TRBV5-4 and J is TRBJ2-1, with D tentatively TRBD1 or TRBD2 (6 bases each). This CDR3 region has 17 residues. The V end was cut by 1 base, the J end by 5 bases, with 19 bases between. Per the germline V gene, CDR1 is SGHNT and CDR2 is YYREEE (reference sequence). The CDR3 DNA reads TGTGCCAGCAGCTTGTCACTAATAGGGGGGAAAAACAATGAGCAGTTCTTC. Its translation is CASSLSLIGGKNNEQFF.

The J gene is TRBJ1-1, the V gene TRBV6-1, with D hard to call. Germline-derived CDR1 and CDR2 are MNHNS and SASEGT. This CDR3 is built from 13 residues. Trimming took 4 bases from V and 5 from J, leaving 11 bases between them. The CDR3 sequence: CASSGEMRTEAFF. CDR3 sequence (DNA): TGTGCCAGCAGTGGTGAAATGCGGACTGAAGCTTTCTTT.

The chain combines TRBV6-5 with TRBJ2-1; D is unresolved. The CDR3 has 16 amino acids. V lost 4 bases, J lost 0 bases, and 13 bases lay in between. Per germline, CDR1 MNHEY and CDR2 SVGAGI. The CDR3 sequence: CASSCSGSSSYNEQFF. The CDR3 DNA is TGTGCCAGCAGTTGCTCCGGGTCGAGCTCCTACAATGAGCAGTTCTTC.

CDR3 in amino acids: CASRGSTDTQYF. The CDR3 coding sequence is TGTGCCAGCAGGGGTAGCACAGATACGCAGTATTTT. J is TRBJ2-3 and V is TRBV6-6; D is unresolved. The CDR3 has 12 residues. Germline V gene sequence: CDR1 MNHNY, CDR2 SVGAGI (reference sequence). Trimming cost V 6 bases and J 0 bases, with 4 bases left between them.

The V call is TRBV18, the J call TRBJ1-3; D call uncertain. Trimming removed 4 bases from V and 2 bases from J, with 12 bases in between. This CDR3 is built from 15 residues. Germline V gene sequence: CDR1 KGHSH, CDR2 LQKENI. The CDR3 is CASSRIRGTGNTIYF. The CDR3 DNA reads TGTGCCAGCTCACGTATCCGGGGTACTGGAAACACCATATATTTT.

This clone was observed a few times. CDR3 in amino acids: CASSNGRTKNTEAFF. In DNA form, the CDR3 reads TGTGCCAGCAGTAACGGGCGGACCAAGAACACTGAAGCTTTCTTT. V is TRBV9 and J is TRBJ1-1; D is ambiguous. Deletions cut 5 bases from V and 1 base from J, with 15 bases between. CDR3 size: 15 residues. Germline loops: CDR1 SGDLS, CDR2 YYNGEE.

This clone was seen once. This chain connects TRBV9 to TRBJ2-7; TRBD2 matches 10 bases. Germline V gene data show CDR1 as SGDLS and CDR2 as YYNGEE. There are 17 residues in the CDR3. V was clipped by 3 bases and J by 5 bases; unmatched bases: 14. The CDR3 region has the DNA TGTGCCAGCAGCGGAGGGACTAGCGACCGAATTGGGAACGAGCAGTACTTC. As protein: CASSGGTSDRIGNEQYF.

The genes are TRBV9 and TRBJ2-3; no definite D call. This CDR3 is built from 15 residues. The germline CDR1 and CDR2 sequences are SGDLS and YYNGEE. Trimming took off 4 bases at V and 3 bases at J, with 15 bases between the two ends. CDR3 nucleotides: TGTGCCAGCAGCCCCCAGTGGGCAGGTACAGATACGCAGTATTTT. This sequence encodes CASSPQWAGTDTQYF. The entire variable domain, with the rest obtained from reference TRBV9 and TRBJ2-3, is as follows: DSGVTQTPKHLITATGQRVTLRCSPRSGDLSVYWYQQSLDQGLQFLIQYYNGEERAKGNILERFSAQQFPDLHSELNLSSLELGDSALYFCASSPQWAGTDTQYFGPGTRLTVL.

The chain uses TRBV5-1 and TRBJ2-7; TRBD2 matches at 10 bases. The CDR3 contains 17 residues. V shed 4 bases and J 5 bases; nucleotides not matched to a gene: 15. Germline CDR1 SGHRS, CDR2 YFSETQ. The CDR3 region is CASSPVPTAGGSHEQYF. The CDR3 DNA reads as TGCGCCAGCAGCCCCGTCCCGACAGCGGGAGGGTCCCACGAGCAGTACTTC.

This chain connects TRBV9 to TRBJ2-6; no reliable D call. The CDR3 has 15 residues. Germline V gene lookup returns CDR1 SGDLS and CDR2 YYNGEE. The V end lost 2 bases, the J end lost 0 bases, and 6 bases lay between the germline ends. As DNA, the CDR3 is TGTGCCAGCAGCGTCCCTGGCTCTGGGGCCAACGTCCTGACTTTC. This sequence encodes CASSVPGSGANVLTF.

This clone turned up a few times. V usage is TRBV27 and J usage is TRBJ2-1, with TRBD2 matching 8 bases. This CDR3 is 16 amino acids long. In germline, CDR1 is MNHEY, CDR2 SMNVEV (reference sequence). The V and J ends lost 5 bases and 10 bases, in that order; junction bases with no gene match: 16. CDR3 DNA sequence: TGTGCCAGCAGTCAACCTCTGGCGGGAGGACCCCAGGAGCAGTTCTTC. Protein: CASSQPLAGGPQEQFF.

The CDR3 region has the DNA TGCGCCAGCAGCTCTCCATCGCCCTACGAGCAGTACTTC. It is translated as CASSSPSPYEQYF. The chain combines TRBV5-1 with TRBJ2-7; D is undetermined. V was pared by 3 bases and J by 2 bases, with 9 bases between. Germline V gives CDR1 SGHRS, CDR2 YFSETQ. The CDR3 runs 13 residues.

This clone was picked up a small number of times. CDR3 DNA sequence: TGTGCCAGTAGTCCGGGGAGGGGGCTTGACGAGCAGTACTTC. Translating gives CASSPGRGLDEQYF. This chain connects TRBV19 to TRBJ2-7; D is perhaps TRBD1 or TRBD2 (7 bases each). This CDR3 has 14 amino acids. V lost 5 bases and J lost 5, with 16 bases in between. From germline, CDR1 is LNHDA and CDR2 SQIVND (reference sequence).

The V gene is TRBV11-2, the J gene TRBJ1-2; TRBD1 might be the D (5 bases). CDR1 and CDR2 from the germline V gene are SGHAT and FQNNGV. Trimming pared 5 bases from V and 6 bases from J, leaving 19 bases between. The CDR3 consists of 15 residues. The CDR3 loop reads CASSPDLGTTNGYTF. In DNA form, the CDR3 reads TGTGCCAGCAGCCCTGATCTGGGGACGACAAATGGCTACACCTTC.

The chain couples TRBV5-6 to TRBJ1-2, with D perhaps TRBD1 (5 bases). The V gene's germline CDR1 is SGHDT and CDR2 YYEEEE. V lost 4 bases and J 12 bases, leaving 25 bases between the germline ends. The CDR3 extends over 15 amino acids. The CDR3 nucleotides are TGTGCCAGCAGCCTGAGGGGCCAGCAACTATGGAGAAACACCTTC. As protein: CASSLRGQQLWRNTF.

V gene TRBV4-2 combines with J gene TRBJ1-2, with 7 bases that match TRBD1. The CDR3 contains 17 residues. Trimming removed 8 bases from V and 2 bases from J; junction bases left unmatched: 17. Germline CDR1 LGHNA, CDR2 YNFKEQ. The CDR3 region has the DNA TGTGCCAGCCGCCGGGGTGACAGGGACCTTACAAACTATGGCTACACCTTC. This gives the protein CASRRGDRDLTNYGYTF.

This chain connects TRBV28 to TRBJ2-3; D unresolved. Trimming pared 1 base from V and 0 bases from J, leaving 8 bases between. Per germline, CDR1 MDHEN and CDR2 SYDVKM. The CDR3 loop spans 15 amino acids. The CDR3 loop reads CASSLSIRSTDTQYF. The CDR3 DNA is TGTGCCAGCAGTTTATCAATAAGGAGCACAGATACGCAGTATTTT.

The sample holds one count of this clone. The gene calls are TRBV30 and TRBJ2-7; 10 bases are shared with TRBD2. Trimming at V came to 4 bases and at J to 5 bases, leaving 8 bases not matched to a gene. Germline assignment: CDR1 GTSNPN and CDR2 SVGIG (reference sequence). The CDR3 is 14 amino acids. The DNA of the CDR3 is TGTGCCTGGACGAATAGCGGGAGGTTCCACGAGCAGTACTTC. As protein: CAWTNSGRFHEQYF.

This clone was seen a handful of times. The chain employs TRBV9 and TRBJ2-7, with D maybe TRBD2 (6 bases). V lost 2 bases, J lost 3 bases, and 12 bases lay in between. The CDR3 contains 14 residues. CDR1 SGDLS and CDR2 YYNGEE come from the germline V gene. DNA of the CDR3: TGTGCCAGCAGCGTTGGGACTCCAGGCTACGAGCAGTACTTC. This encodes CASSVGTPGYEQYF. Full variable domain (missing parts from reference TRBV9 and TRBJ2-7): DSGVTQTPKHLITATGQRVTLRCSPRSGDLSVYWYQQSLDQGLQFLIQYYNGEERAKGNILERFSAQQFPDLHSELNLSSLELGDSALYFCASSVGTPGYEQYFGPGTRLTVT.

CDR3 in DNA: TGTGCCAGCAGCCCGACCCATGGACTAGTTATTAGCGAGTGGGGGTATTTT. As protein: CASSPTHGLVISEWGYF. The chain combines TRBV5-6 with TRBJ2-3; 7 bases match TRBD2. From germline, CDR1 is SGHDT and CDR2 YYEEEE. The V segment lost 4 bases and the J segment 14 bases; nucleotides outside the gene matches: 25. The CDR3 totals 17 residues.

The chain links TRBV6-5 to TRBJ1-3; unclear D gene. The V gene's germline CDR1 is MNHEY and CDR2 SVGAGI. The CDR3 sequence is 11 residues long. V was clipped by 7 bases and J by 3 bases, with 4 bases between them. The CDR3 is CASISGNTIYF. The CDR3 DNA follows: TGTGCCAGCATCAGTGGAAACACCATATATTTT.

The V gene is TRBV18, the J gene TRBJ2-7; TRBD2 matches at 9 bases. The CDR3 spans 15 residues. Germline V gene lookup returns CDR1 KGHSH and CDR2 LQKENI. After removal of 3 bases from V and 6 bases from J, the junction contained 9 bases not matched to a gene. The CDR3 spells CASSPPTAGGGEQYF. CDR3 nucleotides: TGTGCCAGCTCACCCCCAACAGCGGGAGGAGGCGAGCAGTACTTC. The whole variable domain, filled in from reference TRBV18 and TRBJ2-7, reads NAGVMQNPRHLVRRRGQEARLRCSPMKGHSHVYWYRQLPEEGLKFMVYLQKENIIDESGMPKERFSAEFPKEGPSILRIQQVVRGDSAAYFCASSPPTAGGGEQYFGPGTRLTVT.

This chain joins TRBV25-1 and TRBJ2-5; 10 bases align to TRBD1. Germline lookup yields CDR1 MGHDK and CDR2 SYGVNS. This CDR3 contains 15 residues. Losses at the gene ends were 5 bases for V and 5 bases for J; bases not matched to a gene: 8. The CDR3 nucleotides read TGTGCCAGCAGTAGACAGGGGGCCTTCGACGAGACCCAGTACTTC. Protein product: CASSRQGAFDETQYF.